These 6 T cell receptor beta chains were sequenced from one sample in a study of CD8+ T cells in alopecia areata. As the sequencing template, cDNA was produced by extracting RNA and reverse transcribing it. Assay: immunoSEQ multiplex PCR; the TCRdb copy retains only in-frame clones and omits some. The sample carries 150,000 to 200,000 clones, around 57% recorded once. What was sequenced was CD4+ T cells sorted from blood. The source of these receptors is a human donor in good health.

The chain couples TRBV6-5 to TRBJ2-4; D is ambiguous. V lost 4 bases, J lost 0 bases, and 10 bases lay in between. The length of the CDR3 is 15 residues. Looked up from germline, CDR1 is MNHEY and CDR2 is SVGAGI. The CDR3 DNA reads as TGTGCCAGCAGTTCCCTAGACCAAGCCAAAAACATTCAGTACTTC. Protein: CASSSLDQAKNIQYF.

This clone was seen a few times. The chain carries TRBV6-5 and TRBJ2-7; TRBD1 aligns across 7 bases. The germline gives CDR1 MNHEY, CDR2 SVGAGI. There are 14 residues in the CDR3. The J segment lost 1 base and the V segment lost 4 bases, leaving 4 bases of the junction unmatched. This chain's CDR3 is CASSLSTGSYEQYF. CDR3 sequence (DNA): TGTGCCAGCAGTTTGTCGACAGGGTCCTACGAGCAGTACTTC.

As for this clone: Other DNA variants within this sample encode the same CDR3. The chain employs TRBV29-1 and TRBJ2-5; no reliable D call. From germline, CDR1 is SQVTM and CDR2 ANQGSEA. The CDR3 runs 9 residues. V shed 6 bases and J shed 4 bases, with 3 bases lying between them. The CDR3 spells CSVGETQYF. CDR3 DNA sequence: TGCAGCGTAGGAGAGACCCAGTACTTC.

The chain combines TRBV5-1 with TRBJ2-2; D tentatively reads TRBD1 or TRBD2 (5 bases each). Germline CDR1 SGHRS, CDR2 YFSETQ. The V end lost 3 bases, the J end lost 2 bases, and 5 bases lay between the germline ends. The CDR3 extends over 13 amino acids. The CDR3 is CASSWDNTGELFF. The CDR3 bases are TGCGCCAGCAGCTGGGACAACACCGGGGAGCTGTTTTTT. The complete variable domain, with remaining parts taken from reference TRBV5-1 and TRBJ2-2, reads KAGVTQTPRYLIKTRGQQVTLSCSPISGHRSVSWYQQTPGQGLQFLFEYFSETQRNKGNFPGRFSGRQFSNSRSEMNVSTLELGDSALYLCASSWDNTGELFFGEGSRLTVL.

This clone was counted once. The chain combines TRBV5-1 with TRBJ1-5; 7 bases are shared with TRBD1. The CDR3 extends over 13 amino acids. Germline CDR1 reads SGHRS; CDR2 reads YFSETQ. Trimming removed 4 bases from V and 4 bases from J; junction bases left unmatched: 2. CDR3 coding DNA: TGCGCCAGCAGCCTGACAGGGAATCAGCCCCAGCATTTT. Translating it yields CASSLTGNQPQHF. Complete variable domain (other parts from reference TRBV5-1 and TRBJ1-5): KAGVTQTPRYLIKTRGQQVTLSCSPISGHRSVSWYQQTPGQGLQFLFEYFSETQRNKGNFPGRFSGRQFSNSRSEMNVSTLELGDSALYLCASSLTGNQPQHFGDGTRLSIL.

The rearrangement joins TRBV29-1 to TRBJ2-7; D is undetermined. CDR1 SQVTM and CDR2 ANQGSEA come from the germline V gene. The CDR3 is 12 residues long. V dropped 5 bases and J dropped 5 bases, with 13 bases sitting between them. CDR3: CSVSWGLNEQYF. The CDR3 bases are TGCAGCGTTAGCTGGGGTCTAAACGAGCAGTACTTC.